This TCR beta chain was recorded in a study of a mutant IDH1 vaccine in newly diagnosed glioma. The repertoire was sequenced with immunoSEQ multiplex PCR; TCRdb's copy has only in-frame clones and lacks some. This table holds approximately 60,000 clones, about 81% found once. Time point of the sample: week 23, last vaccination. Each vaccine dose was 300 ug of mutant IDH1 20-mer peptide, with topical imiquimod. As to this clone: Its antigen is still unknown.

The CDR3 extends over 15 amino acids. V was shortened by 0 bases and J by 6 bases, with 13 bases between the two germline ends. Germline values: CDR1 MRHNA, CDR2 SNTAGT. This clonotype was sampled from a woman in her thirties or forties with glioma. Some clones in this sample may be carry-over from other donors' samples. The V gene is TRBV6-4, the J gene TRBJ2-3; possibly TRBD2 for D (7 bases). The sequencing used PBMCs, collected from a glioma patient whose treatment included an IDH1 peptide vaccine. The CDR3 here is CASSDSGGEWDTQYF. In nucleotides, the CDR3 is TGTGCCAGCAGTGACTCAGGGGGGGAATGGGATACGCAGTATTTT.